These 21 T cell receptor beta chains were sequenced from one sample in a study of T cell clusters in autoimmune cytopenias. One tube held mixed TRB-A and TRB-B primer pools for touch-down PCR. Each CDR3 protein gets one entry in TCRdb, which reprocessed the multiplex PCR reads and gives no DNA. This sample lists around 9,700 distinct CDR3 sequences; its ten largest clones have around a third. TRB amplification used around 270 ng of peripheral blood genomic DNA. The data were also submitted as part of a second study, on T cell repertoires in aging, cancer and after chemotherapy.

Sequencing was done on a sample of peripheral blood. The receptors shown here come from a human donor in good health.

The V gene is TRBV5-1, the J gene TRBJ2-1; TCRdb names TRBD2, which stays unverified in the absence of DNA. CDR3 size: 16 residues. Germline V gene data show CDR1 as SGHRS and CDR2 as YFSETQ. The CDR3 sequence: CASSSVGRGTYNEQFF. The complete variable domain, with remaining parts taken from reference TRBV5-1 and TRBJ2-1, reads KAGVTQTPRYLIKTRGQQVTLSCSPISGHRSVSWYQQTPGQGLQFLFEYFSETQRNKGNFPGRFSGRQFSNSRSEMNVSTLELGDSALYLCASSSVGRGTYNEQFFGPGTRLTVL.

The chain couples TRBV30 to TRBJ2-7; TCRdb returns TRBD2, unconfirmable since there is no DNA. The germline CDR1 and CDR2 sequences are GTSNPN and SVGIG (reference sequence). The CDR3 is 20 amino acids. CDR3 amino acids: CAWTRTSKPQLSLRSYEQYF.

Here the CDR3 reads CATSDRARHVNEQFF. This rearrangement joins TRBV24-1 to TRBJ2-1. The length of the CDR3 is 15 residues. Germline CDR1 KGHDR, CDR2 SFDVKD.

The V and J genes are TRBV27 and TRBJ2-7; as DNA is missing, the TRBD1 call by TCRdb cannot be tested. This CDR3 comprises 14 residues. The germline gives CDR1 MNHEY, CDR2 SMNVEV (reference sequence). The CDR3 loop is CASGDLWGAGEQYF.

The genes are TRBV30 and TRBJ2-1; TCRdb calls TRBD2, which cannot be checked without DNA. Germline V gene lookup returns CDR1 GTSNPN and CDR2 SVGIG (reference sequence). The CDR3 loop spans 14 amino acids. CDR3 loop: CAWARGRPGNEQFF.

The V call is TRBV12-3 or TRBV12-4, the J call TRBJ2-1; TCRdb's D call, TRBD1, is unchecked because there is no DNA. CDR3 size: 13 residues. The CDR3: CASSLRQGGEQFF.

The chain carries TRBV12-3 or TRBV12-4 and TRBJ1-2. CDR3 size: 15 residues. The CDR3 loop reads CASSQERQGHYGYTF.

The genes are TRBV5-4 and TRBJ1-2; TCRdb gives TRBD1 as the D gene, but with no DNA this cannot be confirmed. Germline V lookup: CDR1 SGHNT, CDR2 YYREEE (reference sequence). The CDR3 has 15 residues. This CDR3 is CASSAGVGQALGYTF.

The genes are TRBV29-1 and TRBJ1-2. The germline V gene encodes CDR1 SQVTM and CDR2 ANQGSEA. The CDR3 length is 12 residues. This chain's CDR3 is CSVLTANYGYTF. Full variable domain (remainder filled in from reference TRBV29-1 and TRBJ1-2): SAVISQKPSRDICQRGTSLTIQCQVDSQVTMMFWYRQQPGQSLTLIATANQGSEATYESGFVIDKFPISRPNLTFSTLTVSNMSPEDSSIYLCSVLTANYGYTFGSGTRLTVV.

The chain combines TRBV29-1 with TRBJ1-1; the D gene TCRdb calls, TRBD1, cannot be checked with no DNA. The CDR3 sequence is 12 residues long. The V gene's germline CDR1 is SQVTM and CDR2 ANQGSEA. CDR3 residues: CSVIGGATEAFF. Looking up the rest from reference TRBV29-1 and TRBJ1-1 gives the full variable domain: SAVISQKPSRDICQRGTSLTIQCQVDSQVTMMFWYRQQPGQSLTLIATANQGSEATYESGFVIDKFPISRPNLTFSTLTVSNMSPEDSSIYLCSVIGGATEAFFGQGTRLTVV.

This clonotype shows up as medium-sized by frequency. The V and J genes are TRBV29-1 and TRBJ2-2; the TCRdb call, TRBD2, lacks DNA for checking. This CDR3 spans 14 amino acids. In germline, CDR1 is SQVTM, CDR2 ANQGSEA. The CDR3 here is CSVLRAEGTGELFF.

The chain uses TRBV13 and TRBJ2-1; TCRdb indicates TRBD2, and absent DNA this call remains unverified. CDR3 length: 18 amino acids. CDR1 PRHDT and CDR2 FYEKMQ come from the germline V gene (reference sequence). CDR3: CASSLFRRRDYGYNEQFF.

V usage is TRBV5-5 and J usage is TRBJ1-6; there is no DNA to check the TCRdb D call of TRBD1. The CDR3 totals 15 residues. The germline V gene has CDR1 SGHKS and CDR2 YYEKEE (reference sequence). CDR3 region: CASSKQGADNSPLHF.

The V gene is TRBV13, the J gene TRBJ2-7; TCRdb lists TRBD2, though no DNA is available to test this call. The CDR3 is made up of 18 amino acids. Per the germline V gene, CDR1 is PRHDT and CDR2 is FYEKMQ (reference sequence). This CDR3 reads CASSYNPHQGRSTYEQYF.

CDR3 residues: CAWSVRRQSTDTQYF. The chain couples TRBV30 to TRBJ2-3. CDR1 GTSNPN and CDR2 SVGIG come from the germline V gene (reference sequence). This CDR3 comprises 15 residues.

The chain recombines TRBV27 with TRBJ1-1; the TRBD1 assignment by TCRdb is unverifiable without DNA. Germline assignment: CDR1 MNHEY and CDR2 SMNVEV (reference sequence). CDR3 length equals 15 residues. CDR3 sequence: CASSRPGTRNTEAFF.

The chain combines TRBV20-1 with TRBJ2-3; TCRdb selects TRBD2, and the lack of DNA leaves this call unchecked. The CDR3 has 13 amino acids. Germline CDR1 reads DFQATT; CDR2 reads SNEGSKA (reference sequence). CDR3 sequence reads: CSGSGGARDTQYF.

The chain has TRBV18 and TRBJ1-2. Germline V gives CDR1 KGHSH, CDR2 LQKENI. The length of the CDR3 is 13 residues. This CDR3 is CASSPDPVYGYTF.

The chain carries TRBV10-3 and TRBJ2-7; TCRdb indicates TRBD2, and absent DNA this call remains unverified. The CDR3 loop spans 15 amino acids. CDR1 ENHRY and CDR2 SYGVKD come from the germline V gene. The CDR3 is CAISERGLQRDEQYF.

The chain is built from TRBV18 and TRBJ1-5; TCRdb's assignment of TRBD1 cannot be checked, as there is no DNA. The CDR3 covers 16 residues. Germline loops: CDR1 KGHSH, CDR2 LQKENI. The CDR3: CASSPLPYPSNQPQHF.

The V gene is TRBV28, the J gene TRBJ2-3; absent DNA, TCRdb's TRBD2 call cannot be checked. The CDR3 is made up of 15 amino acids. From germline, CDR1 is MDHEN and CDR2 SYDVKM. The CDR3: CASSFGLASTDTQYF.